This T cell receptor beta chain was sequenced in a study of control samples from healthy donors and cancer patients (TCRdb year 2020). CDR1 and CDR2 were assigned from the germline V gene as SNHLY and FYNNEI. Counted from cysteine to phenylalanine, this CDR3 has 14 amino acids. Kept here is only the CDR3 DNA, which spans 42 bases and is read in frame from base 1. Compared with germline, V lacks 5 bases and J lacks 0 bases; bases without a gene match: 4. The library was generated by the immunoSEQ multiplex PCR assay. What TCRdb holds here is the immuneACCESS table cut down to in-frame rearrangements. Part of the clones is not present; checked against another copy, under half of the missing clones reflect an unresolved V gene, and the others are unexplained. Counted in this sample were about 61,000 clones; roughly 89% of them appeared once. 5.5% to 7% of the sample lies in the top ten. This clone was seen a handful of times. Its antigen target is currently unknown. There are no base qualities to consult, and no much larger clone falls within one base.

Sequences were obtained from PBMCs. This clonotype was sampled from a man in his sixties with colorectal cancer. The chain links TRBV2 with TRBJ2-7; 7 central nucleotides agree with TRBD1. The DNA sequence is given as TGTGCCAGCAGTTTGGACAGGAGCTCCTACGAGCAGTACTTC. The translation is CASSLDRSSYEQYF.